These 11 T cell receptor beta chains came from one sample sequenced in a study of blood T cell repertoires in COVID-19 (TCRdb year 2020). To prepare the library, the immunoSEQ multiplex PCR assay was applied. The table comes from immuneACCESS by way of TCRdb, which keeps in-frame sequences with V and J called. Part of the clones is missing from these tables; in studies checked, under half for an unresolved V gene and the rest for unknown reasons. The table for this sample lists 15,000 to 20,000 clones; 70% to 90% of them were counted only once. The top ten hold around 60% of the sample. The sequenced sample consisted of peripheral blood. The source is an elderly man with acute or convalescent COVID-19.

This chain joins TRBV25-1 and TRBJ1-1, with no clear D. The V end was cut by 6 bases, the J end by 0 bases, with 14 bases between. This CDR3 spans 15 amino acids. CDR1 is MGHDK and CDR2 is SYGVNS in the germline V gene. This CDR3 reads CASSTPSQLNTEAFF. CDR3 DNA sequence: TGTGCCAGCAGCACACCGTCACAGCTGAACACTGAAGCTTTCTTT.

The chain combines TRBV12-3 or TRBV12-4 with TRBJ2-1; possibly TRBD2 for D (5 bases). This CDR3 is 11 amino acids long. Between the trimmed V and J ends, which lost 7 bases and 7 bases, there was a span of 8 bases. The CDR3 loop is CASTTGNEQFF. CDR3 sequence (DNA): TGTGCCAGCACCACGGGAAATGAGCAGTTCTTC.

V gene TRBV6-6 combines with J gene TRBJ1-5, with 9 bases aligning to TRBD1. The CDR3 has 14 residues. V lost 6 bases to trimming and J lost 6 bases; unmatched junction nucleotides: 6. Germline CDR1 reads MNHNY; CDR2 reads SVGAGI (reference sequence). CDR3 DNA: TGTGCCAGCAGACCAGGACAGGGGACTCAGCCCCAGCATTTT. Translating gives CASRPGQGTQPQHF.

This CDR3 is CASSYPPPGGQYF. The CDR3 DNA follows: TGTGCCAGCAGTTACCCCCCACCGGGGGGGCAGTATTTT. The rearrangement links TRBV12-3 or TRBV12-4 to TRBJ2-3, with 7 positions matching TRBD2. The CDR3 is 13 residues long. V lost 4 bases to trimming and J lost 11 bases; unmatched junction nucleotides: 9.

The genes are TRBV6-5 and TRBJ1-1; D may be TRBD1 (5 bases). Looked up from germline, CDR1 is MNHEY and CDR2 is SVGAGI. The CDR3 consists of 15 residues. Trimming shortened V by 0 bases and J by 0 bases, and 8 bases separated the two germline ends. Here the CDR3 reads CASSYSAGLNTEAFF. The DNA of the CDR3 is TGTGCCAGCAGTTACTCCGCAGGGTTGAACACTGAAGCTTTCTTT.

The CDR3 sequence is CASSRQGNRYGYTF. CDR3 bases: TGTGCCAGCAGTAGACAGGGGAATCGGTATGGCTACACCTTC. The J gene is TRBJ1-2, the V gene TRBV7-2, with 8 bases aligning to TRBD1. CDR3 length: 14 amino acids. Germline CDR1 reads SGHTA; CDR2 reads FQGNSA. With 6 bases clipped from V and 5 bases from J, the junction kept 8 bases outside the gene matches. Full variable domain (remainder filled in from reference TRBV7-2 and TRBJ1-2): GAGVSQSPSNKVTEKGKDVELRCDPISGHTALYWYRQSLGQGLEFLIYFQGNSAPDKSGLPSDRFSAERTGGSVSTLTIQRTQQEDSAVYLCASSRQGNRYGYTFGSGTRLTVV.

This clone has more than one count but fewer than ten. The chain couples TRBV30 to TRBJ1-6, with TRBD1 matching 7 bases. The length of the CDR3 is 14 residues. Germline trimming cut 7 bases from V and 3 bases from J; bases unmatched to any gene: 6. From germline, CDR1 is GTSNPN and CDR2 SVGIG (reference sequence). This CDR3 reads CAFETGRYNSPLHF. DNA for the CDR3: TGTGCCTTCGAGACAGGGCGCTATAATTCACCCCTCCACTTT.

This clone appeared a few times. The V and J genes are TRBV13 and TRBJ2-1; 7 nucleotides line up with TRBD2. This CDR3 region has 15 residues. Germline V gene sequence: CDR1 PRHDT, CDR2 FYEKMQ (reference sequence). Losses at the gene ends were 1 base for V and 2 bases for J; bases not matched to a gene: 2. CDR3 in DNA: TGTGCCAGCAGCTTAGAACTAGCGACCTACAATGAGCAGTTCTTC. Its protein product is CASSLELATYNEQFF.

This clone was seen once. This chain connects TRBV6-5 to TRBJ1-3, with 8 nucleotides matching TRBD1. The junction had 6 bases not matched to a gene; V was cut back by 6 bases and J by 2 bases. The CDR3 has 15 residues. CDR1 MNHEY and CDR2 SVGAGI come from the germline V gene. The DNA of the CDR3 is TGTGCCAGCAGAAAGACAGGGGTCGCTGGAAACACCATATATTTT. This gives the protein CASRKTGVAGNTIYF.

This clone was seen a handful of times. The chain recombines TRBV5-1 with TRBJ1-4, with D maybe TRBD1 (6 bases). The CDR3 spans 14 residues. Germline lookup yields CDR1 SGHRS and CDR2 YFSETQ. Trimming shortened V by 7 bases and J by 8 bases, and 18 bases separated the two germline ends. Here the CDR3 DNA reads TGCGCCAGCGGCCCCGCAGGGGCGGACGAAAAACTGTTTTTT. This gives the protein CASGPAGADEKLFF.

The chain has TRBV11-3 and TRBJ1-5, with D uncertain. Germline CDR1 reads SGHNT; CDR2 reads YENEEA. V lost 1 base to trimming and J lost 0 bases, with 10 bases between them. The CDR3 has 16 amino acids. The CDR3 protein is CASSLGGRHSNQPQHF. The CDR3 DNA is TGTGCCAGCAGCTTAGGTGGTAGACATAGCAATCAGCCCCAGCATTTT.